This is a list of T cell receptor beta chains from one sample in a study of shared clonotypes between healthy human individuals. Repertoires were generated with immunoSEQ multiplex PCR, while TCRdb's copy carries only in-frame clones and drops some. The data contain 2 million or so clones, around 95% of them singletons. Sequencing used naive CD4+ T cells sorted from blood. Receptors originate from a man between 18 and 29 years old in good health. CDR3s include the opening cysteine and the closing phenylalanine or tryptophan. Each record gives: clone size, V gene, CDR3 protein. A row's size may be missing; if present it is once, few, many or a size class.

NA,TRBV9,CASSDQHRIQASYGYTF
NA,TRBV6-1,CASSEIEGWTLHF
once,TRBV12-5,CASGLGLAGGPSSYNEQFF
NA,TRBV12-1,CASSFGGLSSTDTQYF
NA,TRBV5-3,CARSLDSATNEKLFF
NA,TRBV6-1,CASRGTAGNRQPQHF
NA,TRBV18,CASSPKADTEAFF
many,TRBV18,CASSPPGDRGTGEQFF
NA,TRBV6-1,CASFHGNSLINEQFF
NA,TRBV5-4,CASSLGGLASPYEQYF
NA,TRBV19,CASSSRGPRGYTF
once,TRBV7-2,CASSQSNTEAFF
NA,TRBV13,CASSRGRSYEQYF
NA,TRBV5-1,CASSLETDLNTQYF
NA,TRBV6-4,CASSPLPGTAEQYF
NA,TRBV18,CASSPVSEGETQYF
once,TRBV7-2,CASSYRDRAAGYTF
NA,TRBV29-1,CSVGTGAWEKLFF
NA,TRBV9,CASSGTDSGNTIYF
NA,TRBV10-2,CASSEKRALNSYEQYF
NA,TRBV7-8,CASRGPGETQYF
NA,TRBV19,CASSTLVVGEQFF
NA,TRBV19,CASSESRSYEQYF
NA,TRBV28,CASSLARTSSPLHF
NA,TRBV6-1,CASSEALGFYYGYTF
NA,TRBV7-9,CASSLGSGTDTQYF
NA,TRBV28,CASSLRRNTEAFF
NA,TRBV4-1,CASSQVLSSGELFF
once,TRBV25-1,CASRNPGTNEAFF
NA,TRBV18,CASSLVPPVETQYF
NA,TRBV6-1,CASSVEAHMNTEAFF
NA,TRBV5-1,CASSLVSGKETQYF
NA,TRBV19,CASRPPWRERTQYF
NA,TRBV19,CASKRHGNQETQYF
NA,TRBV21-1,CASSKEGGAREQYF
once,TRBV5-1,CASSSSPRGSTDTQYF
NA,TRBV18,CASSRKTEWQNTEAFF
NA,TRBV30,CAWSAPGLHYEQYF
once,TRBV18,CASSPSWGLAYNEQFF
NA,TRBV5-4,CASSSGQQFSYNEQFF
NA,TRBV6-4,CASSIVGDSGNTIYF
NA,TRBV4-1,CASSQEWRGTGAYEQYF